Below are 13 T cell receptor beta chains sequenced from a single sample in a study of cytomegalovirus exposure and HLA in healthy donors. The PCR had 60 Vbeta and 13 Jbeta primers. The table came from immunoSEQ multiplex PCR; TCRdb's copy has only in-frame clones and leaves some out. The sample includes 70,000 to 75,000 clones, about three quarters seen only once; the top ten take over 10%. The specimen sequenced was PBMCs. These receptors were taken from a woman aged 40 to 50 in good health and CMV-seropositive.

The chain employs TRBV27 and TRBJ1-1; a possible D gene is TRBD1 (5 bases). CDR1 and CDR2 from the germline V gene are MNHEY and SMNVEV (reference sequence). CDR3 length equals 15 residues. Trimming removed 3 bases at V and 5 bases at J, with 16 bases between. The CDR3 loop is CASSFAGRELTEAFF. As DNA, the CDR3 is TGTGCCAGCAGTTTTGCAGGGAGGGAATTGACTGAAGCTTTCTTT.

The chain combines TRBV25-1 with TRBJ1-6, with 7 positions matching TRBD1. Trimming at V came to 6 bases and at J to 6 bases, leaving 5 bases not matched to a gene. The CDR3 is made up of 14 amino acids. The germline V gene encodes CDR1 MGHDK and CDR2 SYGVNS. The DNA for the CDR3 is TGTGCCAGCAGGTCACGACAGGGTAATTCACCCCTCCACTTT. It is translated as CASRSRQGNSPLHF.

This chain joins TRBV13 and TRBJ1-6; the match to TRBD1 covers 9 bases. This CDR3 is 13 amino acids long. The trim removed 7 bases at V and 7 bases at J, leaving 2 bases unmatched. Per germline, CDR1 PRHDT and CDR2 FYEKMQ (reference sequence). Written as DNA, the CDR3 is TGTGCCAGCACCGGGACAGGGAATTCACCCCTCCACTTT. Translation gives CASTGTGNSPLHF.

This clone showed up just a few times. The genes are TRBV5-1 and TRBJ2-2, with TRBD1 matching 9 bases. There are 14 residues in the CDR3. The V gene's germline CDR1 is SGHRS and CDR2 YFSETQ. Losses at the gene ends were 6 bases for V and 3 bases for J; bases not matched to a gene: 3. The DNA of the CDR3 is TGCGCCAGCACCGGGACAGGGCACACCGGGGAGCTGTTTTTT. It specifies CASTGTGHTGELFF.

The chain carries TRBV30 and TRBJ2-5, with 7 bases identical to TRBD2. The V segment lost 0 bases and the J segment 7 bases; nucleotides outside the gene matches: 8. CDR3 size: 14 residues. Germline lookup yields CDR1 GTSNPN and CDR2 SVGIG (reference sequence). CDR3 DNA: TGTGCCTGGAGTGTACCGGGTGGGGAGGGGACCCAGTACTTC. It encodes CAWSVPGGEGTQYF.

The genes are TRBV2 and TRBJ1-1; TRBD1 agrees at 7 bases. In germline, CDR1 is SNHLY, CDR2 FYNNEI. The junction had 8 bases not matched to a gene; V was cut back by 6 bases and J by 1 base. This CDR3 has 15 amino acids. CDR3 sequence: CASRDIGTENTEAFF. Here the CDR3 DNA reads TGTGCCAGCAGAGACATCGGGACAGAGAACACTGAAGCTTTCTTT.

The chain uses TRBV5-4 and TRBJ1-6; 8 positions match TRBD1. In germline, CDR1 is SGHNT, CDR2 YYREEE (reference sequence). The CDR3 sequence is 16 residues long. The J segment lost 7 bases and the V segment lost 4 bases, leaving 10 bases of the junction unmatched. The CDR3, as DNA: TGTGCCAGCAGCGAGAACAGGGGGATCGGGAATTCACCCCTCCACTTT. The encoded protein is CASSENRGIGNSPLHF.

This rearrangement joins TRBV9 to TRBJ2-5, with D unclear. The germline V gene encodes CDR1 SGDLS and CDR2 YYNGEE. CDR3 size: 13 residues. The V and J ends lost 0 bases and 3 bases respectively, with 6 bases between them. The CDR3 loop is CASSVDSEETQYF. DNA for the CDR3: TGTGCCAGCAGCGTAGATTCCGAAGAGACCCAGTACTTC. Based on the CDR3 plus reference TRBV9 and TRBJ2-5, the full variable domain is DSGVTQTPKHLITATGQRVTLRCSPRSGDLSVYWYQQSLDQGLQFLIQYYNGEERAKGNILERFSAQQFPDLHSELNLSSLELGDSALYFCASSVDSEETQYFGPGTRLLVL.

The rearrangement uses TRBV7-3 and TRBJ2-1; 11 bases line up with TRBD2. CDR3 length: 14 amino acids. CDR1 and CDR2 (germline): SGHTA, FQGTGA. The ends lost 5 bases at V and 5 bases at J; junction bases unmatched: 2. CDR3: CASSTSGGNNEQFF. The CDR3 DNA follows: TGTGCCAGCAGCACTAGCGGGGGAAACAATGAGCAGTTCTTC.

The V and J genes are TRBV20-1 and TRBJ1-1, with D unresolved. V was cut by 6 bases and J by 6 bases, with 11 bases left in between. Germline V lookup: CDR1 DFQATT, CDR2 SNEGSKA (reference sequence). CDR3 length: 11 amino acids. The CDR3 bases are TGCAGTGCAAGACCTACCTCTGAAGCTTTCTTT. This translates into CSARPTSEAFF.

The chain links TRBV7-9 to TRBJ2-3, with a tentative D call TRBD1 (5 bases). The CDR3 length is 18 residues. The germline V and J ends were trimmed by 5 bases and 2 bases, with 23 bases remaining between them. CDR1 is SEHNR and CDR2 is FQNEAQ in the germline V gene (reference sequence). The CDR3 nucleotides are TGTGCCAGCAGCGTCGAAATGGCGGCAGGGCCATCCACAGATACGCAGTATTTT. It codes for CASSVEMAAGPSTDTQYF.

This clone has just a few counts. The rearrangement uses TRBV25-1 and TRBJ2-7, with TRBD1 matching 12 bases. V was pared by 4 bases and J by 3 bases, with 13 bases of the junction left unmatched. Germline CDR1 is MGHDK and CDR2 is SYGVNS. The CDR3 runs 18 residues. The CDR3 DNA is TGTGCCAGCAGTGCGATACAACCGGGACAGGGGGCTTTCTACGAGCAGTACTTC. Translated, it gives CASSAIQPGQGAFYEQYF.

In its sample, this clone was seen a few times. CDR3 in amino acids: CASKPGGPDTQYF. The CDR3 DNA sequence: TGTGCCAGCAAGCCAGGGGGACCAGATACGCAGTATTTT. V is TRBV6-6 and J is TRBJ2-3; 7 positions match TRBD1. Germline CDR1 MNHNY, CDR2 SVGAGI (reference sequence). This CDR3 contains 13 residues. Unmatched junction bases numbered 5, after V lost 7 bases and J lost 4 bases.